Included here is one T cell receptor (beta chain) sequence, with context. The antigen it recognizes is unknown. It has no much larger one-base neighbor in the sample; base qualities were not kept. RNA was extracted with the RNeasy kit and roughly 0.45 to 1 ug was reverse transcribed using random hexamers. The immunoSEQ multiplex PCR assay, which covers 54 Vbeta and 13 Jbeta segments, was used to amplify TCR beta CDR3 regions. To correct PCR amplification bias, a synthetic template baseline was used for both primer optimization and computational correction. In the source study's methods: Reads were annotated to V, D and J genes according to IMGT and were analyzed with immunoSEQ Analyzer, with only productive sequences retained. To calculate clonality, Shannon entropy was normalized by log2 of the number of productive unique sequences and then subtracted from one. For each patient and control, public and private clones were evaluated within the 100 most prevalent clones. Clones were defined as Susac-specific when absent from the healthy and MS cohorts, from roughly 1,100 published viral clones and from other ImmuneACCESS disease sequences. TCRdb trimmed the raw reads at Q25, called clones with MiXCR and kept productive beta chains. Rows with one shared CDR3 protein collapse into an entry with the most common genes and DNA. The V and J calls reflect TCRdb's pipeline rather than the authors' work. Across this sample there are 250,000 to 300,000 distinct CDR3 sequences, with roughly 85% seen only once. The biggest ten clones account for roughly 0.22% of the sample.

This sample stems from a study of CD8 T cells in Susac syndrome (dated by TCRdb to 2018 to 2020). As for the study more broadly: Whether CD8+ T cell activation and differentiation in Susac syndrome was antigen driven was tested using repertoire sequencing. CD8+ T cell repertoire clonality was compared between some 13 healthy donors, approximately 14 Susac syndrome patients and fewer than 19 multiple sclerosis patients. Overall study results and their limits: The number of individuals in the TCR sequencing and HLA analysis was acknowledged as relatively small.

Peripheral blood CD8+ and CD4+ T cells from healthy donors, Susac syndrome patients and multiple sclerosis patients were profiled using high-throughput TCR beta sequencing. Treatment-naive patients with stable or active relapsing-remitting disease fulfilling revised McDonald criteria were used as multiple sclerosis controls. Bulk CD8+ and CD4+ T cells were purified magnetically by negative isolation, whereas CD8+ TEMRA cells were enriched by FACS. Blood was drawn into EDTA tubes, processed within 24 hours, and PBMCs were isolated by density gradient centrifugation. PBMCs destined for TCR sequencing were cryopreserved in liquid nitrogen and later thawed in a 37 °C water bath. The sorted or isolated CD4+, CD8+ and CD8+ TEMRA cells reached a purity of at least 90%. The germline V gene encodes CDR1 MDHEN and CDR2 SYDVKM. Relative to germline, V is 3 bases shorter and J is 9 bases shorter, with 11 bases between their ends. The CDR3 spans 12 residues, from the cysteine through the phenylalanine. CDR3 DNA only is kept here, 36 bases in frame from base 1.

The chain is assembled from TRBV28 and TRBJ1-2; the D gene remains uncertain. The sample comprised CD8+ T cells from PBMCs. This sequence originates from a human donor with multiple sclerosis. For the CDR3, the sequence is CASSFSGKSYTF. At the DNA level, the sequence is TGTGCCAGCAGTTTTTCAGGCAAGAGCTACACCTTC.